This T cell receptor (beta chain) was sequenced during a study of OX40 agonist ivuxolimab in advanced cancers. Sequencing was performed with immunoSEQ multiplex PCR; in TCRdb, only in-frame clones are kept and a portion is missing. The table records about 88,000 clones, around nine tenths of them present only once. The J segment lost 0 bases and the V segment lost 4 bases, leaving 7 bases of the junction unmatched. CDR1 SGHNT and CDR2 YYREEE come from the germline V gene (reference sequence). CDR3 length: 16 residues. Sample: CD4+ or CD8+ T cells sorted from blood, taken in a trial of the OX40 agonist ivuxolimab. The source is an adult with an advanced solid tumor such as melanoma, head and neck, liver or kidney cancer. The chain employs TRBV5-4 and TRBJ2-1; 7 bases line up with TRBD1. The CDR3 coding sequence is TGTGCCAGCAGCCCTAGTACAGGGGTCTCCTACAATGAGCAGTTCTTC. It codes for CASSPSTGVSYNEQFF.